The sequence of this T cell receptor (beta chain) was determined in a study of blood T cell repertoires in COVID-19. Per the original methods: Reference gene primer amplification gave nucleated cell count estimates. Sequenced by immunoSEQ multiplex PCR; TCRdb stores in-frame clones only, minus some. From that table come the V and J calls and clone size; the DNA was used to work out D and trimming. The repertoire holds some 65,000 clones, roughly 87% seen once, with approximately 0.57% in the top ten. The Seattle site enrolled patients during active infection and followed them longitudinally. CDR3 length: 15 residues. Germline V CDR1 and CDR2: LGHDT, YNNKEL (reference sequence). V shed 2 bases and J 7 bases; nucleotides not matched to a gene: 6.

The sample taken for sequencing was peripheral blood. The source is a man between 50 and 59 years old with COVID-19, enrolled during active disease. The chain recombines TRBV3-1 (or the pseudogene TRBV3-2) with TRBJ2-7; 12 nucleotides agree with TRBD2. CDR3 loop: CASSQRLAGVGEQYF. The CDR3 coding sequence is TGTGCCAGCAGCCAACGACTAGCGGGAGTGGGGGAGCAGTACTTC.